This T cell receptor (beta chain) was recovered during a study of T cells in Graves' hyperthyroidism and ophthalmopathy (dated by TCRdb to between 2017 and 2020). Regarding the study in general: Peripheral blood was collected at initial diagnosis, before any treatment. Following sampling, methimazole starting at 30 mg daily was given to hyperthyroidism patients, and high-dose intravenous methylprednisolone was given to ophthalmopathy patients. The 90 to 100 discovery patients were randomly divided into training and test sets at a 7:3 ratio. Prospective prediction of ophthalmopathy was tested in an independent validation cohort of 18 to 20 hyperthyroidism patients and 17 patients who later progressed to ophthalmopathy. To identify TCR V-J signatures that set the groups apart, the researchers used a discovery cohort of approximately 98 patients, made up of under 50 with Graves' ophthalmopathy and 55 to 65 with stable Graves' hyperthyroidism. The paper describes TCR Vbeta CDR3 sequencing of 135 peripheral blood samples, made up of around 41 ophthalmopathy patients, around 73 hyperthyroidism patients and 17 progressor patients. Thyroid tissue and blood T-cell repertoires from more than 5 Graves' hyperthyroidism patients were also compared in the study. General study outcomes and caveats: No statistical method was used to set the sample size in advance, and investigators knew the group allocation. In validation, the model predicted progression to ophthalmopathy a median of approximately 6.3 months before onset, with approximately 70% sensitivity and 72.22% specificity. Ophthalmopathy was separated from stable hyperthyroidism by a 13 V-J signature model, with just over 85% sensitivity and 81% to 83% specificity obtained in cross-validation and 80%/75% obtained in testing. Most expanded thyroid clonotypes (frequency above 0.001) were also detected in blood, a finding suggesting that blood repertoires may reflect thyroid immune responses.

V sheds 3 bases and J sheds 8 bases, leaving 13 bases between their ends. From its cysteine to its phenylalanine, the CDR3 spans 14 amino acids. Only the CDR3 portion is preserved as DNA: 42 bases, with reading frame beginning at the first base. Per the germline V gene (reference sequence), LGHDT is the CDR1 and YNNKEL is the CDR2. This clonotype came up many times. No antigen is known for it. Qualities for individual bases were not recorded, and no much larger clone is one base off. Amplification of TCR beta CDR3 regions was carried out from RNA transcripts. A first-round RT-PCR of the TCR CDR3 used the HTBI primer set with the Qiagen OneStep RT-PCR kit. Libraries were constructed in a second round of multiplex PCR, after which size selection and purification were carried out. Sequencing of the libraries was done on an Illumina HiSeq2000 using paired-end 100 bp reads. As for the authors' bioinformatics: SOAPnuke was used to process the raw data, removing reads that contained adapters or uncalled bases, had a mean Phred below 15, or lacked an exact match to the constant primer or identifier. High-quality paired reads were merged with COPE v1.2.5, and unique nucleotide sequences were defined as clonotypes. MiTCR v1.1 was used to align the clonotypes against IMGT TRBV, TRBD and TRBJ reference segments. The analysis was restricted to V-J combinations with a frequency above 0.0001, which together covered 99% to 99.2% of the repertoires. The TCS score was defined as the ratio of F50 (clonal expansion) to E x V (chaos), calculated using BLOSUM62-based TCRdist between CDR3 peptides within each V-J. Welch's t-statistics and random forest reduced 514 V-J features to 10 to 15, which were used in a naive Bayes classifier (R e1071). In-frame beta chains were kept once TCRdb had trimmed the public reads at Q25 with fastp and called clones with MiXCR. Every CDR3 protein is listed once, alongside the most common genes and DNA of its rows. The V and J calls reflect TCRdb's pipeline rather than the authors' work. This sample is represented by about 510,000 distinct CDR3 sequences; about 15% of them were singletons. Clones ranked in the top ten supply 11% to 15% of the sample.

A patient counted as having stable Graves' hyperthyroidism if no progression to ophthalmopathy occurred over 18 months of follow-up. Hyperthyroidism patients were newly diagnosed, with disease duration under 2 months, and aged 18 to 65 years. The study excluded patients with uncontrolled infections, other autoimmune diseases, pregnancy or lactation. Diagnoses were established on the basis of clinical symptoms, serum thyroxine and TRAb, thyroid ultrasound, and orbital computed tomography. PBMCs were separated from roughly 9.6 ml of fresh peripheral blood using Ficoll-Paque density gradient centrifugation. Total RNA was extracted with Trizol reagent, and quality was checked on an Agilent 2100 Bioanalyzer.

The chain is made from TRBV3-1 and TRBJ1-4, with a tentative D gene TRBD1 over 5 matching bases. The source material was blood. The clonotype was recovered from a woman aged 35 to 49 with Graves' hyperthyroidism. The bases read TGTGCCAGCAGCCAGTGGAGGGACGAGGAAAAACTGTTTTTT. Its translation is CASSQWRDEEKLFF.